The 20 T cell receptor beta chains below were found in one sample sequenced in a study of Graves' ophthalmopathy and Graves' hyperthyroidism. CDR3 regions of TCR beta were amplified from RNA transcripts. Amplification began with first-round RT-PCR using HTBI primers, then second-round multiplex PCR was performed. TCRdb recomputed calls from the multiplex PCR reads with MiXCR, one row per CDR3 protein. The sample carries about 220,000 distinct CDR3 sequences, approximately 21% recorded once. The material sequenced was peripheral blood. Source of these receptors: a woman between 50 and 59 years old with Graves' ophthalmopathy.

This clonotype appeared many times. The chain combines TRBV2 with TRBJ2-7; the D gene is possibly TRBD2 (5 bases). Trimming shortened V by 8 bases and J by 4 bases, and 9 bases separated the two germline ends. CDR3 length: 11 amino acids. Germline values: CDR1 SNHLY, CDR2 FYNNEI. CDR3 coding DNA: TGTGCCAGCGGAGGTCAGTACGAGCAGTACTTC. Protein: CASGGQYEQYF.

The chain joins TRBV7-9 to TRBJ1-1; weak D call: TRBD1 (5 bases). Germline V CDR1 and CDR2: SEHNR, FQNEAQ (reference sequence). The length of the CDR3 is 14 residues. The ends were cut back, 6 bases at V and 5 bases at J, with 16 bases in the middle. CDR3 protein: CASRSGDSLTEAFF. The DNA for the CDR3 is TGTGCCAGCAGGTCCGGGGACTCCCTAACTGAAGCTTTCTTT.

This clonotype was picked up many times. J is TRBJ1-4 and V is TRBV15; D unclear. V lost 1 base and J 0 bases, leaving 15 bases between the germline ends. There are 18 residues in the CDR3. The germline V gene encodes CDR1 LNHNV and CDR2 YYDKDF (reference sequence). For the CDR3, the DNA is TGTGCCACCAGCAGAGTTTTCGGACGGCGGACAACTAATGAAAAACTGTTTTTT. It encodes CATSRVFGRRTTNEKLFF.

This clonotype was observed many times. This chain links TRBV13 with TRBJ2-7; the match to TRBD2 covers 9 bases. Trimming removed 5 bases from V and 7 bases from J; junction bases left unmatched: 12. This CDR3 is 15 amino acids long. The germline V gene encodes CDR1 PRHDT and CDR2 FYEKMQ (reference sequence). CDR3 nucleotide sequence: TGTGCCAGCAGCAGATTAGCGGGAGCGAGAGGGGAGCAGTACTTC. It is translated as CASSRLAGARGEQYF.

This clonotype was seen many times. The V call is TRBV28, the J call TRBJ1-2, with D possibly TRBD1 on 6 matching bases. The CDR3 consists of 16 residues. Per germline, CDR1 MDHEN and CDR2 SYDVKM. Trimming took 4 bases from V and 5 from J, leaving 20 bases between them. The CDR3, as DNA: TGTGCCAGCAGTTCGGCTAGTCAACAGGGTGCTTATGGCTACACCTTC. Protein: CASSSASQQGAYGYTF.

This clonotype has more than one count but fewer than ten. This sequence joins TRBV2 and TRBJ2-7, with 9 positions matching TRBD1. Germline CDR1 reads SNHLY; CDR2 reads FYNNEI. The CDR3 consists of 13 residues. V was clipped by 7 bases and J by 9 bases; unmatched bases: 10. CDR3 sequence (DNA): TGTGCCAGCAATTGGGACAGGGCGCTGGGGCAGTACTTC. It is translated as CASNWDRALGQYF.

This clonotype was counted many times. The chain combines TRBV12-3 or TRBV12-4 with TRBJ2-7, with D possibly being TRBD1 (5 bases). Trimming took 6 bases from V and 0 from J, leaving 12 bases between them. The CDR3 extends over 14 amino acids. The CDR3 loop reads CASSRVWDSYEQYF. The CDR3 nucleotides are TGTGCCAGCAGCAGGGTGTGGGACTCCTACGAGCAGTACTTC.

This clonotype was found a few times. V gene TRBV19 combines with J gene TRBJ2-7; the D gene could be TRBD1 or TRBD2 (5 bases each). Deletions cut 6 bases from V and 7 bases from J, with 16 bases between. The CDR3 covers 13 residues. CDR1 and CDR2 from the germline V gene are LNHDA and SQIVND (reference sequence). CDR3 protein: CASSPGIEGEQYF. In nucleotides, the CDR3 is TGTGCCAGTAGCCCCGGAATCGAGGGGGAGCAGTACTTC.

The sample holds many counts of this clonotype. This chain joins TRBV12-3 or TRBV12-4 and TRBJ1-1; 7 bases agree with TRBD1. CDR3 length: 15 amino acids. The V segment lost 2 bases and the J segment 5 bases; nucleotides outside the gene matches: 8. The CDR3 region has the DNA TGTGCCAGCAGTTTATCAACAGGGGCTGGTACTGAAGCTTTCTTT. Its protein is CASSLSTGAGTEAFF.

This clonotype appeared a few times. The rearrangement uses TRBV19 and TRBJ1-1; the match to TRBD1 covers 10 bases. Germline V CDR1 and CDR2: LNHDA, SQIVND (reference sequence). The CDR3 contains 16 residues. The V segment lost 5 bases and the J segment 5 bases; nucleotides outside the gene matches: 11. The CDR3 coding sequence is TGTGCCAGTAGTCAACTCCTGGGACAGGGGTATACTGAAGCTTTCTTT. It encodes CASSQLLGQGYTEAFF.

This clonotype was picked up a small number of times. CDR3 coding DNA: TGTGCCAGCTCACTTGGCCCTAACTATGGCTACACCTTC. Translation gives CASSLGPNYGYTF. The chain joins TRBV18 to TRBJ1-2; no reliable D call. The CDR3 runs to 13 residues. Germline CDR1 is KGHSH and CDR2 is LQKENI. V was trimmed by 4 bases and J by 0 bases, leaving 6 bases between them.

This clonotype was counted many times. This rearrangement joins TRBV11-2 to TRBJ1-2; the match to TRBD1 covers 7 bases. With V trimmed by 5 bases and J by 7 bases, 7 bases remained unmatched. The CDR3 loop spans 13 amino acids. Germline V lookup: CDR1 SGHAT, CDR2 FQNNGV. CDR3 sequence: CASSVDRNLGYTF. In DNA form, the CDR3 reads TGTGCCAGCAGCGTGGACAGGAACCTTGGCTACACCTTC. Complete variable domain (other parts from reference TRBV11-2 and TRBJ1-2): EAGVAQSPRYKIIEKRQSVAFWCNPISGHATLYWYQQILGQGPKLLIQFQNNGVVDDSQLPKDRFSAERLKGVDSTLKIQPAKLEDSAVYLCASSVDRNLGYTFGSGTRLTVV.

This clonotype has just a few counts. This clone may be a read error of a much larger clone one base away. CDR3 protein: CASSSLIDSGSSIQQYF. The CDR3 DNA sequence: TGTGCCAGCAGCTCCCTAATTGACAGCGGGTCCTCTATCCAGCAGTACTTC. The chain uses TRBV12-3 or TRBV12-4 and TRBJ2-7, with a weak D call TRBD2 (6 bases). V dropped 6 bases and J dropped 8 bases, with 29 bases sitting between them. There are 17 residues in the CDR3.

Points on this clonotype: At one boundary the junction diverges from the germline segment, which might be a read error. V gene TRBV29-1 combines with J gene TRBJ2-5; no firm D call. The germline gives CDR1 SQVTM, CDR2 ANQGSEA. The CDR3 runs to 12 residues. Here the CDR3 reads CSAHRVQETQYF. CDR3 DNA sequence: TGCAGCGCACACAGAGTCCAAGAGACCCAGTATTTC.

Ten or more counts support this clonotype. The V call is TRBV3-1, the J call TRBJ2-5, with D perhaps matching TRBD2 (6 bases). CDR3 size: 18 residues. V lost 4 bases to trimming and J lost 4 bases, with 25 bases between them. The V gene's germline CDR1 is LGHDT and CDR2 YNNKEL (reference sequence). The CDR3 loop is CASSPSPPVHGSGETQYF. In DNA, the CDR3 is TGTGCCAGCAGCCCAAGCCCACCGGTACACGGGAGCGGAGAGACCCAGTACTTC.

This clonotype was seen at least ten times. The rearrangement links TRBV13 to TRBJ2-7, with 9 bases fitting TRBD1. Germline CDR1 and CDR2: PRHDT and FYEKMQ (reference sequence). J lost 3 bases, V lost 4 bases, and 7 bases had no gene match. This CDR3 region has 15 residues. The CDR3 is CASSWGGTGYYEQYF. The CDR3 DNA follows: TGTGCCAGCAGCTGGGGAGGGACAGGGTACTACGAGCAGTACTTC. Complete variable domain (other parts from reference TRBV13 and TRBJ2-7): AAGVIQSPRHLIKEKRETATLKCYPIPRHDTVYWYQQGPGQDPQFLISFYEKMQSDKGSIPDRFSAQQFSDYHSELNMSSLELGDSALYFCASSWGGTGYYEQYFGPGTRLTVT.

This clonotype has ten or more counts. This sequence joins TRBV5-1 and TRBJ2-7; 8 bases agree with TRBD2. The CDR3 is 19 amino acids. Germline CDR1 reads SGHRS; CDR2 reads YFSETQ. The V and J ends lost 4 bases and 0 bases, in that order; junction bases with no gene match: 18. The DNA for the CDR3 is TGCGCCAGCAGCACCACACCGTTGGGGGCGGGAGGCGGCTCCTACGAGCAGTACTTC. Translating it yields CASSTTPLGAGGGSYEQYF. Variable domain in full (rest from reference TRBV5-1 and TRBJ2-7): KAGVTQTPRYLIKTRGQQVTLSCSPISGHRSVSWYQQTPGQGLQFLFEYFSETQRNKGNFPGRFSGRQFSNSRSEMNVSTLELGDSALYLCASSTTPLGAGGGSYEQYFGPGTRLTVT.

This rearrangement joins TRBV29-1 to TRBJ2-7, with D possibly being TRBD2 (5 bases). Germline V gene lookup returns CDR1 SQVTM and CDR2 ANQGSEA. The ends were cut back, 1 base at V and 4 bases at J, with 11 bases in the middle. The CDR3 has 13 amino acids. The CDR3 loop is CSVEGAGRYEQYF. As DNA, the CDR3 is TGCAGCGTTGAAGGGGCGGGCCGTTACGAGCAGTACTTC.

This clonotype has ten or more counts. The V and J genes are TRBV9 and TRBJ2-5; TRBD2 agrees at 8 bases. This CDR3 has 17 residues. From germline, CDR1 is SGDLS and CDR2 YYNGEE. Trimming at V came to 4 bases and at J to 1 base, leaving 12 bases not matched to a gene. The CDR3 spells CASSLRLAGGVQETQYF. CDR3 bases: TGTGCCAGCAGCCTGCGACTGGCGGGAGGCGTCCAAGAGACCCAGTACTTC.

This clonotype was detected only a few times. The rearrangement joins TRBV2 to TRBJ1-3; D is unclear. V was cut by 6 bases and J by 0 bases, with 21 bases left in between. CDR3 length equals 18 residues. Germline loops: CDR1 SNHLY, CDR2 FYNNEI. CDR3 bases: TGTGCCAGCAGCGGGTCCGGGAGCGGTACGGTCTCTGGAAACACCATATATTTT. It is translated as CASSGSGSGTVSGNTIYF.